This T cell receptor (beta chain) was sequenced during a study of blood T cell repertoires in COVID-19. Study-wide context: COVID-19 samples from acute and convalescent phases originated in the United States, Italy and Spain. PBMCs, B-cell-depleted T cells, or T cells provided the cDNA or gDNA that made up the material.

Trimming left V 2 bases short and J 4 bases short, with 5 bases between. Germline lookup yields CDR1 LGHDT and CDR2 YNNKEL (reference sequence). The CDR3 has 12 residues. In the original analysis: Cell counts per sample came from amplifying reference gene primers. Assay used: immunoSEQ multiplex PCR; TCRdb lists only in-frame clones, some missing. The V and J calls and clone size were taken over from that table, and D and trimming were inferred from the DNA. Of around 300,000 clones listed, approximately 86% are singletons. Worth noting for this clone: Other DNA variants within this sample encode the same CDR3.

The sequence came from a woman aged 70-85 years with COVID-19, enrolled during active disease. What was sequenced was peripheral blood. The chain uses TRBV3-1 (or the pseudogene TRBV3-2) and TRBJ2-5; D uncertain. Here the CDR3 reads CASSQSRETQYF. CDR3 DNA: TGTGCCAGCAGCCAATCTCGAGAGACCCAGTACTTC.